This T cell receptor (beta chain) was sequenced during a study of memory CD4+ T cells and cytomegalovirus serostatus. The CDR3 is made up of 14 amino acids. V was pared by 6 bases and J by 5 bases, with 14 bases between. Germline values: CDR1 LNHDA, CDR2 SQIVND (reference sequence). Single viable CD3+CD4+CD8-CD45RO+ cells were sorted as the memory CD4+ T cells. Libraries were prepared by immunoSEQ multiplex PCR; TCRdb keeps only in-frame clonotypes and omits some of them. The data show about 42,000 clones, over 70% seen once. The sample taken for sequencing was memory CD4+ T cells from blood. This clonotype was obtained from an adult in good health and CMV-seronegative. The chain is built from TRBV19 and TRBJ1-5; no firm D call. The CDR3 bases are TGTGCCAGTAGGACGGATCCGGGGTATCAGCCCCAGCATTTT. It encodes CASRTDPGYQPQHF.